The rows below give T cell receptor beta chains drawn from one sample of a study of post-analysis software for immune sequencing data. TCRdb re-called the PCR reads with MiXCR, one entry per CDR3 protein. Of some 800,000 distinct CDR3 sequences listed, around 45% are singletons. Specimen: blood. The source is a girl between 5 and 17 years old with multiple sclerosis. The CDR3 runs from the conserved cysteine through the conserved F or W. D genes are given only for firm matches. The size entry is marked missing in some rows and otherwise reads once, few, many or a size class.

.	.	TRBV12-3/TRBV12-4	TRBJ2-5	CASRAEVQETQYF	TGTGCCAGCAGGGCGGAGGTACAAGAGACCCAGTACTTC
TRBD2	.	TRBV6-4	TRBJ2-3	CASSLRTSGSKSTDTQYF	TGTGCCAGCAGTCTGAGGACTAGCGGGAGTAAAAGCACAGATACGCAGTATTTT
TRBD1	.	TRBV20-1	TRBJ2-7	CSARSRQGLLYEQYF	TGCAGTGCTAGGTCCAGACAGGGTCTATTATACGAGCAGTACTTC
TRBD1	.	TRBV7-2	TRBJ1-2	CASSSWTGLNYGYTF	TGTGCCAGCAGCTCATGGACAGGTCTGAACTATGGCTACACCTTC
.	.	TRBV10-3	TRBJ2-7	CAISEVATYEQYF	TGTGCCATCAGTGAGGTAGCGACGTACGAGCAGTACTTC
.	.	TRBV29-1	TRBJ1-1	CSVESRALHTEAFF	TGCAGCGTTGAATCGAGGGCTCTACACACTGAAGCTTTCTTT
TRBD2	few	TRBV11-1	TRBJ2-1	CASSRLAGSYNEQFF	TGTGCCAGCAGCCGACTAGCGGGCTCCTACAATGAGCAGTTCTTC
.	.	TRBV12-3/TRBV12-4	TRBJ1-2	CASSLEGLYGYTF	TGTGCCAGCAGTTTAGAAGGCCTCTATGGCTACACCTTC
TRBD1	once	TRBV2	TRBJ1-2	CASSDRSGGRNYGYTF	TGTGCCAGCAGTGACCGCTCAGGGGGCAGGAACTATGGCTACACCTTC
TRBD1	.	TRBV6-2/TRBV6-3	TRBJ1-5	CASSYGDRDNQPQHF	TGTGCCAGCAGTTACGGGGACAGAGACAATCAGCCCCAGCATTTT
.	.	TRBV7-3	TRBJ2-1	CASSLTTGYEQFF	TGTGCCAGCAGCTTAACGACCGGATATGAGCAGTTCTTC
.	.	TRBV4-3	TRBJ1-1	CASSQVIGGGTEAFF	TGCGCCAGCAGCCAAGTAATAGGGGGGGGGACTGAAGCTTTCTTT
.	.	TRBV20-1	TRBJ2-1	CSARDLLAVYNEQFF	TGCAGTGCTAGAGATCTACTAGCAGTGTACAATGAGCAGTTCTTC
.	few	TRBV10-2	TRBJ2-5	CASRDRSRQQETQYF	TGCGCCAGCAGGGACCGCTCGCGCCAACAAGAGACCCAGTACTTC